This T cell receptor (beta chain) was sequenced for a study of T cell responses to AZD1222 COVID-19 vaccine. Study conclusions and caveats: Targets within unmutated variant regions were reportedly found for nearly half of spike-specific TCRs.

This table comes from immunoSEQ multiplex PCR, and its TCRdb copy is limited to in-frame clones, with some not included. The sample shows 140,000 or so clones, around 89% of them seen only once. Germline V lookup: CDR1 SGHDT, CDR2 YYEEEE. The CDR3 is 13 amino acids. V shed 4 bases and J shed 1 base, with 9 bases lying between them. As for this clone: Antigen unknown.

This receptor was identified in an adult in good health. The chain links TRBV5-6 to TRBJ2-7, with D possibly called TRBD1 or TRBD2 (6 bases each). The material sequenced was peripheral blood, taken on day 0 of AZD1222 vaccination. The CDR3 protein is CASSRGESYEQYF. The CDR3 DNA is TGTGCCAGCAGCAGGGGGGAGTCCTACGAGCAGTACTTC. The variable domain in full, completed from reference TRBV5-6 and TRBJ2-7, reads DAGVTQSPTHLIKTRGQQVTLRCSPKSGHDTVSWYQQALGQGPQFIFQYYEEEERQRGNFPDRFSGHQFPNYSSELNVNALLLGDSALYLCASSRGESYEQYFGPGTRLTVT.